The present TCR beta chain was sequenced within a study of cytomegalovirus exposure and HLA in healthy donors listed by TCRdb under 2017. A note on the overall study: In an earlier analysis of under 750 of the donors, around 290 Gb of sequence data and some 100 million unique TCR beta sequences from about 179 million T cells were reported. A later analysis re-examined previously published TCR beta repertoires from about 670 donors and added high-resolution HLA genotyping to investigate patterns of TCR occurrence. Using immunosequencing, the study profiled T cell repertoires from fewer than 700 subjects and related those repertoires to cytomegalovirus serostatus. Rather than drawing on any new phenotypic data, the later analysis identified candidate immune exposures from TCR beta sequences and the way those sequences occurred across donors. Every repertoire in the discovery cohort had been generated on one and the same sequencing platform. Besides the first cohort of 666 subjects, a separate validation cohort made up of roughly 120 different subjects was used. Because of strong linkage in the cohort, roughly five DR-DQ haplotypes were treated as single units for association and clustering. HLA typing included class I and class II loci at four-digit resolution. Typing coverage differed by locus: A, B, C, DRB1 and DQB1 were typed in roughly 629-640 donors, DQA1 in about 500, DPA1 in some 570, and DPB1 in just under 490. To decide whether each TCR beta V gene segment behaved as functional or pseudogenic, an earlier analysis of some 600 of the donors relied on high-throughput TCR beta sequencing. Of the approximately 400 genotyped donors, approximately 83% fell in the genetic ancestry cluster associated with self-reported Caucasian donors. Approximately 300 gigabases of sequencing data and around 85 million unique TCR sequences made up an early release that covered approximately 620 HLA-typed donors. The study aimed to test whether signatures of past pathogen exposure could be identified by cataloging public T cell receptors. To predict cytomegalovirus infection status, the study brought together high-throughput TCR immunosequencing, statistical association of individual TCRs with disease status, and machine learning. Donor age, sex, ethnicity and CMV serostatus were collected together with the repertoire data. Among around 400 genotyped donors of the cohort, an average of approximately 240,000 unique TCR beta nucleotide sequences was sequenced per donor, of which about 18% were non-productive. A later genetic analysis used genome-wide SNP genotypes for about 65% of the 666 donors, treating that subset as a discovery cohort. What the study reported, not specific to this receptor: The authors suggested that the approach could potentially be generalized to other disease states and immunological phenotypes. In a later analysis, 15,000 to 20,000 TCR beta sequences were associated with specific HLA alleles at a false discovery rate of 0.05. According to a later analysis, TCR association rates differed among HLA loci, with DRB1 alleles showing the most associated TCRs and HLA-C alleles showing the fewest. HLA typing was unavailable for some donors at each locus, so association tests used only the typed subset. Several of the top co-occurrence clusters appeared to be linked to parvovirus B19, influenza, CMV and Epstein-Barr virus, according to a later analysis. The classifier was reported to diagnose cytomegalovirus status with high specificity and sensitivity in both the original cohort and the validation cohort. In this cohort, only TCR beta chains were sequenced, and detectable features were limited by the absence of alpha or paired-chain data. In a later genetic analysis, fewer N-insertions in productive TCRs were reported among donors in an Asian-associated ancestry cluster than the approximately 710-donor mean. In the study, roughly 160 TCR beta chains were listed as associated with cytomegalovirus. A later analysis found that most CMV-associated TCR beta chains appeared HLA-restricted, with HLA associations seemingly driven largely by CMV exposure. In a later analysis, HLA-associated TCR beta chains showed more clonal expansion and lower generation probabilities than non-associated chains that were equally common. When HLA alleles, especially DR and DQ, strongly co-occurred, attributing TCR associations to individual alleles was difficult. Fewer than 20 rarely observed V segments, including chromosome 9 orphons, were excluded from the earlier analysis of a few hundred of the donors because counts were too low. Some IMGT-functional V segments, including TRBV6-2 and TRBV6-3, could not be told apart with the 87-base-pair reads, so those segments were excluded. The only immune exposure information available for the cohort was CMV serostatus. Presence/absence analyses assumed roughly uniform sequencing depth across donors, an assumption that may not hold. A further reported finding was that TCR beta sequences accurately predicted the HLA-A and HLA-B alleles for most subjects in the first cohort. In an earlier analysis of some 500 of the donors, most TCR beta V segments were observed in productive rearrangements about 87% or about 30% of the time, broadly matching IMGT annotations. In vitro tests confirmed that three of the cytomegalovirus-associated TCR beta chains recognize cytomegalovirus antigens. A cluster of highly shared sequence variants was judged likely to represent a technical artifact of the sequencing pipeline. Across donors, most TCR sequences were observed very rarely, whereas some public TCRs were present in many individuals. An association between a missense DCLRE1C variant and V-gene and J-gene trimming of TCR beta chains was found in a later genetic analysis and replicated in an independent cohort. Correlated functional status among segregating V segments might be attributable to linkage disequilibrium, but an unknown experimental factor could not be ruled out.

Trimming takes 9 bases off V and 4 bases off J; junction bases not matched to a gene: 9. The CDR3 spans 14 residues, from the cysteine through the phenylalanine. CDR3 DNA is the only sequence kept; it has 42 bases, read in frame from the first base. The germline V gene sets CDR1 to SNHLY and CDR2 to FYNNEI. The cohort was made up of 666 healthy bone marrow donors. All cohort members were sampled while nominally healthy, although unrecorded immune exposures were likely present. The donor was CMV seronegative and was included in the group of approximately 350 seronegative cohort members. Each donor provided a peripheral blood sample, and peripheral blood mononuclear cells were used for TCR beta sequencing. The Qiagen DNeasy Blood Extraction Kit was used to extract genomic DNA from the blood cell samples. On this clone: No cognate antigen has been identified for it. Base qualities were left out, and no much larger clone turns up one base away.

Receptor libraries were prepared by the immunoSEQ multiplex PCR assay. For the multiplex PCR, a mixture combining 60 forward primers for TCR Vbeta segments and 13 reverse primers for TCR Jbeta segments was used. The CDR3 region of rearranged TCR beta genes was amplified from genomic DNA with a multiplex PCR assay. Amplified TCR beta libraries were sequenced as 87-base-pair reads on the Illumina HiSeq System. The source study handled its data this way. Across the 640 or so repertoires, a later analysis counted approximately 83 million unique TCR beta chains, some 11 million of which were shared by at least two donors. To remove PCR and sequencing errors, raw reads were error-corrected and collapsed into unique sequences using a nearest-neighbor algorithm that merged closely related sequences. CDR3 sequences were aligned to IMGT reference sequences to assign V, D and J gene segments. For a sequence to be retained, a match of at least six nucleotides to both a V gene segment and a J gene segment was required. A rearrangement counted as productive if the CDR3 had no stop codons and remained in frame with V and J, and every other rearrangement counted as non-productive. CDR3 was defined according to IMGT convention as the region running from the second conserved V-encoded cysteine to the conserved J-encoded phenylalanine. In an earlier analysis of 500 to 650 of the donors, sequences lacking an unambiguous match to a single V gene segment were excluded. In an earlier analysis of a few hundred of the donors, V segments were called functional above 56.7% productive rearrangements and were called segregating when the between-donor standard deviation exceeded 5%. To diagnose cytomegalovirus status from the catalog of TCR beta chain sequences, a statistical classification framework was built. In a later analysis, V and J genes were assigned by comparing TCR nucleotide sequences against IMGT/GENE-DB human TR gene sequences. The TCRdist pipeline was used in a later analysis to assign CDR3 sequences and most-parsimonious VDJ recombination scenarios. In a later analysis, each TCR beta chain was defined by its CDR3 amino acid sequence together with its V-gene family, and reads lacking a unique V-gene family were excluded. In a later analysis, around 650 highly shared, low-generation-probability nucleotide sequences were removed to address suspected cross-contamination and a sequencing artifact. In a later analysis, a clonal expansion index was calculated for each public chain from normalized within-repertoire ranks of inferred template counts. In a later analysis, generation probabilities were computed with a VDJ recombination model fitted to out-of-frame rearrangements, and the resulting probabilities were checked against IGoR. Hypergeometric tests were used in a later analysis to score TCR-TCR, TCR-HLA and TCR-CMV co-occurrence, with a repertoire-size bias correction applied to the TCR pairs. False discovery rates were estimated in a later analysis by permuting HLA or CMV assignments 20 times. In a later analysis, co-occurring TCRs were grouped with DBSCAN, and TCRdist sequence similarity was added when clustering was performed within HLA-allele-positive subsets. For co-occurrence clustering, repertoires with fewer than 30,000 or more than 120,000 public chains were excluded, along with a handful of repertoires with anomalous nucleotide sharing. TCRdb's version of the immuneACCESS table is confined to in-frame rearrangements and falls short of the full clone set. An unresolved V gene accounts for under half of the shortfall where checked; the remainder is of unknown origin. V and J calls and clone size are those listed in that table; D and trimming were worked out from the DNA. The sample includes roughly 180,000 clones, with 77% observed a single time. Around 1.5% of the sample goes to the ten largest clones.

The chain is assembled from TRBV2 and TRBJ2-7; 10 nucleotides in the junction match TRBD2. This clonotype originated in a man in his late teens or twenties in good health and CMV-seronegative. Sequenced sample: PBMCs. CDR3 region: CASTREREGYEQYF. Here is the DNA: TGTGCCAGTACAAGAGAGCGGGAGGGGTACGAGCAGTACTTC. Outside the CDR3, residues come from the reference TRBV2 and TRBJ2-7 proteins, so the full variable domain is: EPEVTQTPSHQVTQMGQEVILRCVPISNHLYFYWYRQILGQKVEFLVSFYNNEISEKSEIFDDQFSVERPDGSNFTLKIRSTKLEDSAMYFCASTREREGYEQYFGPGTRLTVT.